This T cell receptor (beta chain) was recovered during a study of shared clonotypes between healthy human individuals (dated by TCRdb to 2018 to 2020). As for the study more broadly: A couple of women and a few men aged 18 to 49 years were included in the cohort. To estimate repertoire size and how much clonotype sharing occurs between individuals, the study deeply sequenced the blood TCR repertoires of about five healthy adults. Leukapheresis yielded between about 0.9 and 9 billion PBMCs per donor. For each donor, three plates each were used for CD4 naive and CD4 memory, two plates were used for CD8 naive, and one plate was used for CD8 memory. To increase sequencing depth and limit assay-specific biases, TCR repertoire library preparation and sequencing were carried out by different laboratories using diverse techniques. General findings and caveats noted by the study authors: When a handful of donors were compared, the shared fraction of clonotypes was roughly 4.8% for naive CD4, approximately 3.3% for naive CD8, about 2.4% for memory CD4, and 0.4% for memory CD8. Compared with non-shared clonotypes, the clonotypes found in all four sorted-subset donors had higher generation probabilities. Sampling was restricted to blood, and TCR repertoires in tissue are likely to differ from TCR repertoires in blood. Larger estimated clonotype richness was generally found for naive subsets than for memory subsets. Incomplete sequencing was indicated by rarefaction of sorted-subset datasets, despite the large sequencing depth. The genetic and exposure-history diversity represented was limited by the small number of donors. Pairwise subsampling led to the expectation that sequencing depth would affect the degree of clonotype sharing among donors.

Donors were healthy HIV-negative adults with no recently reported acute infections or vaccinations. Every donor was a Caucasian adult living in Nashville, Tennessee, USA. CD4+ T cells were enriched by magnetic negative selection, after which naive cells were positively selected on CD45RA and the negative fraction was taken as the memory subset. After blood collection by leukapheresis, PBMCs were isolated using Ficoll-Histopaque density gradient centrifugation and then cryopreserved in the vapor phase of liquid nitrogen. Analytical flow cytometry was used to check the purity and quantity of every magnetically sorted T cell population. From each sorted fraction, genomic DNA was isolated and quantified by UV absorbance on a Nanodrop 2000c. The cysteine opens and the phenylalanine closes a CDR3 of 16 amino acids. Only the CDR3 region is kept as DNA, spanning 48 bases read in frame from base 1. For CDR1 and CDR2, the germline V gene lists MDHEN and SYDVKM. Trimming costs V 2 bases and J 0 bases, and their ends lie 14 bases apart.

Using the deep immunoSEQ assay, TCR CDR3 regions were amplified from genomic DNA by multiplex PCR. Extracted genomic DNA from each cell subset was distributed evenly across all wells of several immunoSEQ 96-well plates, and each plate was treated as a replicate. Each replicate PCR for sorted subsets received about 220 ng genomic DNA, equal to 30,000 or so T cell genomes. Purified libraries were quantified with a Qubit 3.0 fluorometer, sized on a Bioanalyzer 2100, and re-quantified with the KAPA Library Quantification kit. Every immunoSEQ 96-well plate was sequenced on a dedicated single-read 150-cycle Illumina NextSeq 550 flow cell. On the authors' methods: Because the immunoSEQ output included only junctional sequences and no quality scores, the filtering could not be the same as the filtering used for full-length reads. Sequences were annotated with PyIR, a Python wrapper for IgBLAST v1.9, using IMGT germline references to assign V/J genes and CDR3. Any read was removed if the V/J assignment was weak (E-value above 1e-6), the CDR3 was missing, or the read contained stop codons, out-of-frame junctions, or ambiguous translated residues. V3J clonotypes were defined by identical inferred V gene, J gene, and CDR3 amino acid sequence. Percentage overlap between repertoires was computed as shared unique clonotypes divided by the size of the smaller repertoire. Richness of each repertoire was evaluated using RTK rarefaction, the Chao1 estimator, and Recon v2.1 estimates of unobserved clonotypes. For all TCRbeta clonotypes obtained by the gDNA method from a few donors, generation probabilities were computed with OLGA. TCRdb stores this immuneACCESS table with in-frame sequences only. Part of the clones is absent; in the studies checked, under half of the shortfall reflects unresolved V genes, and no reason is known for the rest. V and J calls and clone size are copied from that table; D and trimming were computed from the DNA. The sample yields some 240,000 clones; 65% were counted once. The ten biggest clones cover roughly 10% of the sample.

This clone came up a few times. This clone's antigen is unknown. No base qualities exist here, and no much larger clone lies one base off it. The chain was built from TRBV28 and TRBJ2-7; matching of 7 bases hints at TRBD2 as the D gene. Sequencing was performed on memory CD4+ T cells sorted from blood. The sample's cell subset or site label, in plain terms: CD45RA-negative fraction. This TCR derives from a man in his thirties or forties in good health. The bases read TGTGCCAGCAGTTTAGGTAGGGGGGGGAGCTCCTACGAGCAGTACTTC. Its product reads: CASSLGRGGSSYEQYF.